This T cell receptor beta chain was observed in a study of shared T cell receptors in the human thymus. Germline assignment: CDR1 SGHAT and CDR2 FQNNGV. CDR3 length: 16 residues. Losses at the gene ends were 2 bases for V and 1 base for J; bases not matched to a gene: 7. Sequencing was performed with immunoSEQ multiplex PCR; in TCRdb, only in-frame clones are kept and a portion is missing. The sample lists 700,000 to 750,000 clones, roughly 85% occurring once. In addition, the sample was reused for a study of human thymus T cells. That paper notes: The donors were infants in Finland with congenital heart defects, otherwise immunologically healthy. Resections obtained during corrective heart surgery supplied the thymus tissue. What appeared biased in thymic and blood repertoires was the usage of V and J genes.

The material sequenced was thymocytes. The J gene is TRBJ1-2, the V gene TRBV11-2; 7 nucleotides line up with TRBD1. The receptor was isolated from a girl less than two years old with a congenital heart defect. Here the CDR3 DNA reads TGTGCCAGCAGCTTACTCCGGGACAGAGTTAACTATGGCTACACCTTC. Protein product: CASSLLRDRVNYGYTF.